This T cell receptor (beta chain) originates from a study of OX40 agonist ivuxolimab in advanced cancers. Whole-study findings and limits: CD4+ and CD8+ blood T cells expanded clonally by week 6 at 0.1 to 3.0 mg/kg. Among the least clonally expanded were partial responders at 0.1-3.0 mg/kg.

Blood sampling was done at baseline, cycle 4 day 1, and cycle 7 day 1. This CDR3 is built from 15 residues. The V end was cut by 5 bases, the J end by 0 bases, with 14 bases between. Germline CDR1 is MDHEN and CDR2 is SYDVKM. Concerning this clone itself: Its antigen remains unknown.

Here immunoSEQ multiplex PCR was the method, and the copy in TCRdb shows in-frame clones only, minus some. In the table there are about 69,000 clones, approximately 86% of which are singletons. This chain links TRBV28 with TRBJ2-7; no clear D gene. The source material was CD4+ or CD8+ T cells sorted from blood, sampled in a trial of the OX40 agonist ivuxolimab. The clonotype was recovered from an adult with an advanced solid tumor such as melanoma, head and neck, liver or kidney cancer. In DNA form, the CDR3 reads TGTGCCAGCAGTGGCCCCCTGGGTAGCTCCTACGAGCAGTACTTC. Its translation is CASSGPLGSSYEQYF.